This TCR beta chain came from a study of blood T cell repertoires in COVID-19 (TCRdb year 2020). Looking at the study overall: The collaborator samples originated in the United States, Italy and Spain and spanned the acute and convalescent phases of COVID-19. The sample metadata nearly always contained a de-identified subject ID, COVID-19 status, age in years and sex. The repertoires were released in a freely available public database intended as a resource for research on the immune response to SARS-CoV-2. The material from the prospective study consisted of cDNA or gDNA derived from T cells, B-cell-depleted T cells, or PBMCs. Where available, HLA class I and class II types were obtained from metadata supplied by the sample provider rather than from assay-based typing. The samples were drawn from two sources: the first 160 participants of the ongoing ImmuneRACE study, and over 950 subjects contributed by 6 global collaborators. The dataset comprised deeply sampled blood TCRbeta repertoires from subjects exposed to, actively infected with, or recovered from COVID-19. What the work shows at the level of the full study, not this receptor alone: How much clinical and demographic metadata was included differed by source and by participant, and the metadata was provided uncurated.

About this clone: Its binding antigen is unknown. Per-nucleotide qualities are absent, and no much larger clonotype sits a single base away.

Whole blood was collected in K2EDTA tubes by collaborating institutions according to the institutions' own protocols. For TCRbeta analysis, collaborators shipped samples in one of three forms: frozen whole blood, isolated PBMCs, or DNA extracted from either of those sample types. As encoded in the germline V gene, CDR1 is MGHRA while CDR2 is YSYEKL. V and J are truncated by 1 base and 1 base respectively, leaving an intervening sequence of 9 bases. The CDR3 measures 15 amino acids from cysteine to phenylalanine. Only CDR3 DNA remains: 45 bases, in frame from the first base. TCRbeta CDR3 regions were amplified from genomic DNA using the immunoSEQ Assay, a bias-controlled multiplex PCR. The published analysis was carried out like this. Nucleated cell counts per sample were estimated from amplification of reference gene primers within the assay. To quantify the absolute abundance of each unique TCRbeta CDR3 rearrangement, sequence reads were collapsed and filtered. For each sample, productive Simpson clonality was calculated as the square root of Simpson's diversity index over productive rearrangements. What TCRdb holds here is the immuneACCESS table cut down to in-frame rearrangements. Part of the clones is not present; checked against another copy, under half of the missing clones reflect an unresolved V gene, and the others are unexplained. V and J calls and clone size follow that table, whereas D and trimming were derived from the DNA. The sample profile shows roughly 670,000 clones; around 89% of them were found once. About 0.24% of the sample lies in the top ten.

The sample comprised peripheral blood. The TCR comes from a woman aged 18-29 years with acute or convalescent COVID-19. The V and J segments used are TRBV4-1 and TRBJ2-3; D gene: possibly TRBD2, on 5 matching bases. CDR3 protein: CASSQVKRRTDTQYF. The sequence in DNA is TGCGCCAGCAGCCAAGTGAAGCGGCGCACAGATACGCAGTATTTT.